The T cell receptor (beta chain) under discussion was sequenced for a study of blood T cell repertoires in COVID-19. Assay: immunoSEQ multiplex PCR; the TCRdb copy retains only in-frame clones and omits some. The table has roughly 290,000 clones, about nine tenths seen once. V shed 6 bases, J shed 5 bases, and the junction held 6 bases outside the gene matches. Germline loops: CDR1 SNHLY, CDR2 FYNNEI. The CDR3 runs to 14 residues. The sample comprised PBMCs or T cells enriched from blood (not recorded which). This chain connects TRBV2 to TRBJ2-1; 8 bases match TRBD1. This TCR derives from a woman between 40 and 55 years old who had recovered from COVID-19. In DNA form, the CDR3 reads TGTGCCAGCAGGTACCGGGACAGGAACAATGAGCAGTTCTTC. This translates into CASRYRDRNNEQFF.